This T cell receptor beta chain appears in the sequencing data of a study of blood T cell repertoires in COVID-19. Overall study context: Researchers got acute and convalescent COVID-19 samples from the United States, Italy and Spain. In each case, the material was cDNA or gDNA derived from T cells, B-cell-depleted T cells, or PBMCs.

As originally analysed: Estimation of nucleated cell counts was performed using reference gene primer amplification. Profiling relied on immunoSEQ multiplex PCR, and the TCRdb table lists in-frame clones only, not all of them. The DNA gave D and trimming, while V, J and clone size come from that table. The sample records fewer than 350,000 clones, about 85% being singletons. V was pared by 1 base and J by 5 bases, with 15 bases between. The V gene's germline CDR1 is LNHNV and CDR2 YYDKDF (reference sequence). The CDR3 extends over 16 amino acids. The rearrangement uses TRBV15 and TRBJ2-1, with D possibly being TRBD2 (6 bases). Sequenced sample: peripheral blood. The source of this sequence is a woman aged 45-65 years with active or convalescent COVID-19. CDR3 residues: CATSRGAGGEDNEQFF. CDR3 DNA: TGTGCCACCAGCAGAGGAGCGGGTGGCGAGGACAATGAGCAGTTCTTC.